This T cell receptor beta chain was captured in a study of blood T cell repertoires in COVID-19. Study-level background: Collection of acute and convalescent COVID-19 samples took place in the United States, Italy and Spain.

The table came from immunoSEQ multiplex PCR; TCRdb's copy has only in-frame clones and leaves some out. Found here are 25,000 to 35,000 clones, approximately 90% of them singletons; the top ten hold approximately 9.8%. The CDR3 length is 15 residues. Germline-derived CDR1 and CDR2 are MGHRA and YSYEKL. Trimming removed 4 bases from V and 0 bases from J, with 10 bases in between. This TCR was recovered from a human donor with active COVID-19. The donor label of this sample is uncertain. The rearrangement uses TRBV4-1 and TRBJ1-3; TRBD1 is a possible D gene (5 bases). Sequencing was performed on peripheral blood. CDR3: CASSPQGGSGNTIYF. The CDR3 DNA reads as TGCGCCAGCAGCCCCCAGGGCGGCTCTGGAAACACCATATATTTT.